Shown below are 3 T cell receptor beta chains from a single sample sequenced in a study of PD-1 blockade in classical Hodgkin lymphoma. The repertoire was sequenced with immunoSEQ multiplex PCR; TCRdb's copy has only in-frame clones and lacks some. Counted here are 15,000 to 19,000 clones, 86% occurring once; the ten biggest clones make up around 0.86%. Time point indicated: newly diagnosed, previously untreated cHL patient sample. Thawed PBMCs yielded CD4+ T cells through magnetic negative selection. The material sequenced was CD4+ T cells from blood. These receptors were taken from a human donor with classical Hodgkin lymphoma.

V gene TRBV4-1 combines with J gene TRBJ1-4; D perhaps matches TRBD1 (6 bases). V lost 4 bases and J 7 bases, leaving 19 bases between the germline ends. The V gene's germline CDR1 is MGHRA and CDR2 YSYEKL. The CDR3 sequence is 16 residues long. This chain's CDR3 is CASSPGYGGNVEKLFF. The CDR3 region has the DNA TGCGCCAGCAGCCCAGGGTATGGGGGCAACGTTGAAAAACTGTTTTTT.

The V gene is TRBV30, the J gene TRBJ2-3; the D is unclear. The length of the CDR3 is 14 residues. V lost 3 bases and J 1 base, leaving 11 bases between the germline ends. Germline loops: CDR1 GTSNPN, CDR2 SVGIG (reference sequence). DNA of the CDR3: TGTGCCTGGAGCATGGCTTTGCGCACAGATACGCAGTATTTT. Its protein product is CAWSMALRTDTQYF. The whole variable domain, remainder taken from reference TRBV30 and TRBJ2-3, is SQTIHQWPATLVQPVGSPLSLECTVEGTSNPNLYWYRQAAGRGLQLLFYSVGIGQISSEVPQNLSASRPQDRQFILSSKKLLLSDSGFYLCAWSMALRTDTQYFGPGTRLTVL.

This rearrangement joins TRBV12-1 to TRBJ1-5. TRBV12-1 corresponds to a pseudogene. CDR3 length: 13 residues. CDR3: CASSFGYNQPQHF. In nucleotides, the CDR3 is TGTGCCAGCAGCTTTGGTTACAATCAGCCCCAGCATTTT.